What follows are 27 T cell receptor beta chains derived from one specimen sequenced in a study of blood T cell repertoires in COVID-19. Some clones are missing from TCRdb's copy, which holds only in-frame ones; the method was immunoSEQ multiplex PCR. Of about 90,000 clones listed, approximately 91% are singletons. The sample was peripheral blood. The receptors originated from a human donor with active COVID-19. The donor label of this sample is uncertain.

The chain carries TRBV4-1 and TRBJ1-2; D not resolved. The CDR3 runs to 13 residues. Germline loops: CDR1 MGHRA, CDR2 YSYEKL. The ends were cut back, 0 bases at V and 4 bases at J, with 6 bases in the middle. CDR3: CASSQDNSYGYTF. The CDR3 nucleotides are TGCGCCAGCAGCCAAGATAACAGCTATGGCTACACCTTC.

As DNA, the CDR3 is TGTGCCAGCAGCCCGACAGGGATGGGGTATGGCTACACCTTC. Amino acids: CASSPTGMGYGYTF. The V call is TRBV3-1 (or the pseudogene TRBV3-2), the J call TRBJ1-2, with 7 positions matching TRBD1. Looked up from germline, CDR1 is LGHDT and CDR2 is YNNKEL (reference sequence). The junction had 7 bases not matched to a gene; V was cut back by 4 bases and J by 5 bases. This CDR3 is 14 amino acids long.

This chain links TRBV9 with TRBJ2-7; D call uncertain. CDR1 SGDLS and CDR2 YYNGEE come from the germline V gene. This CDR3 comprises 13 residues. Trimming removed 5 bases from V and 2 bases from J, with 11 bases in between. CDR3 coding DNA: TGTGCCAGCAGAGCCGGGTTCCCCTACGAGCAGTACTTC. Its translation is CASRAGFPYEQYF. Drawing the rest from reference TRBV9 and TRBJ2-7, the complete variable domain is DSGVTQTPKHLITATGQRVTLRCSPRSGDLSVYWYQQSLDQGLQFLIQYYNGEERAKGNILERFSAQQFPDLHSELNLSSLELGDSALYFCASRAGFPYEQYFGPGTRLTVT.

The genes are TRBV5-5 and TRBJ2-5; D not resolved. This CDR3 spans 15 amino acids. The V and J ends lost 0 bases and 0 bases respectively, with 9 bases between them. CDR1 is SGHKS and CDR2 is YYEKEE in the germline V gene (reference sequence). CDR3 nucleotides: TGTGCCAGCAGCTTGGTCTTCAGTAACCAAGAGACCCAGTACTTC. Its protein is CASSLVFSNQETQYF.

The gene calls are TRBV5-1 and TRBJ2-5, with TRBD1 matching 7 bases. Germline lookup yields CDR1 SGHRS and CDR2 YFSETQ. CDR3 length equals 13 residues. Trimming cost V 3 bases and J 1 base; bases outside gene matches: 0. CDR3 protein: CASSWDSQETQYF. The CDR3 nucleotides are TGCGCCAGCAGCTGGGACAGCCAAGAGACCCAGTACTTC.

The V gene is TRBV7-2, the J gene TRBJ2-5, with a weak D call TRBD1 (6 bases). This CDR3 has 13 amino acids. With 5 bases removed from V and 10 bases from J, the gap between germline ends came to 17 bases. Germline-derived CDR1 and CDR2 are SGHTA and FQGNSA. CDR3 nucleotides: TGTGCCAGCAGCGTGGACAGTCGGGGTATCCAGTACTTC. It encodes CASSVDSRGIQYF.

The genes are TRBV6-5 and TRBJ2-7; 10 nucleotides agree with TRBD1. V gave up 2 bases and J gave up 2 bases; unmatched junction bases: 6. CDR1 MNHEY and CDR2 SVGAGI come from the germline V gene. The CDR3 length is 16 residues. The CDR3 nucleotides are TGTGCCAGCAGTTACACCCTGACAGGGGGCCCCTACGAGCAGTACTTC. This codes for CASSYTLTGGPYEQYF.

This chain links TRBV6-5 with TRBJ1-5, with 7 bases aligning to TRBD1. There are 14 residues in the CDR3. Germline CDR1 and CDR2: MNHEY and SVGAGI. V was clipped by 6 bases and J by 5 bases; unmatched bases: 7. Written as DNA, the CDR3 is TGTGCCAGCAGCCGCGATACAGGGGATCAGCCCCAGCATTTT. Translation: CASSRDTGDQPQHF.

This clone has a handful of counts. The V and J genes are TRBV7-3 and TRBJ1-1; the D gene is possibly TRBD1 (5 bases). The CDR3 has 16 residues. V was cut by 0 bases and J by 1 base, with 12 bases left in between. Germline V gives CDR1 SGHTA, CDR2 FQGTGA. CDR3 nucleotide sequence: TGTGCCAGCAGCTTAACGTACAGGATTCCGAACACTGAAGCTTTCTTT. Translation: CASSLTYRIPNTEAFF.

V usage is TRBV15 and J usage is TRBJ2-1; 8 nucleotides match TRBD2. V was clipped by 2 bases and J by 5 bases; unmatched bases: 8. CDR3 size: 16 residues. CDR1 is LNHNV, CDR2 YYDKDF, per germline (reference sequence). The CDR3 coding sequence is TGTGCCACCAGCAGACTCGACGGCGGGGGGAACAATGAGCAGTTCTTC. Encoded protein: CATSRLDGGGNNEQFF.

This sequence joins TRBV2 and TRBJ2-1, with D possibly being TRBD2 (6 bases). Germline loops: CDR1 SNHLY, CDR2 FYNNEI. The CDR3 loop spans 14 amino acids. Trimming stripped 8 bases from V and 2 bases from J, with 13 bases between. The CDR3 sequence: CASPDYRTYNEQFF. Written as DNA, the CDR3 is TGTGCCAGCCCGGACTACCGGACCTACAATGAGCAGTTCTTC.

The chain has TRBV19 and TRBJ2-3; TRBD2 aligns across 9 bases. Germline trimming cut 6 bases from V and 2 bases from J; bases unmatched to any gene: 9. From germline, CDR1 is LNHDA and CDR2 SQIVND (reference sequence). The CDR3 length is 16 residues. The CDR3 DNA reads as TGTGCCAGTAGGGTGACTAGCGGATCAAACACAGATACGCAGTATTTT. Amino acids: CASRVTSGSNTDTQYF.

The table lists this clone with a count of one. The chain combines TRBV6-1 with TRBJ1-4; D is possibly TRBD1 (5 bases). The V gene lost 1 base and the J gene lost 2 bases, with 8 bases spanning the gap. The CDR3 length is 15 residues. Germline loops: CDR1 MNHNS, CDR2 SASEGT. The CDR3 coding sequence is TGTGCCAGCAGTGAAGGACAGAGTACTAATGAAAAACTGTTTTTT. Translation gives CASSEGQSTNEKLFF.

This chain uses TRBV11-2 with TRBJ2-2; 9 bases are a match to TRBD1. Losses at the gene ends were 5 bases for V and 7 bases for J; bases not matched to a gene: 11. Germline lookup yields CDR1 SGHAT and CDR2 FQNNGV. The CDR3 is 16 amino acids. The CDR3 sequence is CASSQRTGDWSGELFF. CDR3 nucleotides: TGTGCCAGCAGCCAGAGGACAGGGGACTGGAGCGGGGAGCTGTTTTTT.

This CDR3 reads CASSTLPGLDTGELFF. The DNA for the CDR3 is TGTGCCAGCTCAACCCTTCCGGGACTAGACACCGGGGAGCTGTTTTTT. This chain links TRBV18 with TRBJ2-2, with 8 bases that match TRBD2. V shed 5 bases and J 3 bases; nucleotides not matched to a gene: 8. CDR3 length: 16 residues. Germline CDR1 reads KGHSH; CDR2 reads LQKENI.

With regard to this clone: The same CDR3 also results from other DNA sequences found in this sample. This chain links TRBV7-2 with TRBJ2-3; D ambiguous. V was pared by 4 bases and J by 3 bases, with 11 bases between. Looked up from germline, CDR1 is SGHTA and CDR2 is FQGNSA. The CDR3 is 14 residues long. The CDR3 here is CASSSTRATDTQYF. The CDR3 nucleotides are TGTGCCAGCAGCTCCACCCGTGCGACAGATACGCAGTATTTT.

The CDR3 DNA reads as TGTGCCAGCAGCGACGGGACAGGAGCCTACGAGCAGTACTTC. Protein product: CASSDGTGAYEQYF. V usage is TRBV9 and J usage is TRBJ2-7, with 8 bases aligning to TRBD1. The CDR3 is 14 amino acids. The junction had 4 bases not matched to a gene; V was cut back by 3 bases and J by 2 bases. Looked up from germline, CDR1 is SGDLS and CDR2 is YYNGEE.

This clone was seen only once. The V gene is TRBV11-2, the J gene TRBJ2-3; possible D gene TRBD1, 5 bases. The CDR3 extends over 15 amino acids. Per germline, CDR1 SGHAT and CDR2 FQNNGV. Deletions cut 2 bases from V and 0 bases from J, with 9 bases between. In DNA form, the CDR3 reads TGTGCCAGCAGCTTAAGGGGTTCTAGCACAGATACGCAGTATTTT. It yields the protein CASSLRGSSTDTQYF. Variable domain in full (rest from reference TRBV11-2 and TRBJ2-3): EAGVAQSPRYKIIEKRQSVAFWCNPISGHATLYWYQQILGQGPKLLIQFQNNGVVDDSQLPKDRFSAERLKGVDSTLKIQPAKLEDSAVYLCASSLRGSSTDTQYFGPGTRLTVL.

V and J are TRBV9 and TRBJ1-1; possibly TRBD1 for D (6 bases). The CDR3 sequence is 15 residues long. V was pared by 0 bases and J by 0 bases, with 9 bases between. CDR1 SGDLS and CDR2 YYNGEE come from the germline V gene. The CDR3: CASSVAGTLNTEAFF. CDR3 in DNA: TGTGCCAGCAGCGTAGCTGGGACATTGAACACTGAAGCTTTCTTT.

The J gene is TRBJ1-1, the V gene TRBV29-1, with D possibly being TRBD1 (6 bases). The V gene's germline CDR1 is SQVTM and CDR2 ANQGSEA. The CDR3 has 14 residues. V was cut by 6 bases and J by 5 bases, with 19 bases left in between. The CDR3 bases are TGCAGCGTGAATCCTGGTGGGGACACTACTGAAGCTTTCTTT. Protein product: CSVNPGGDTTEAFF.

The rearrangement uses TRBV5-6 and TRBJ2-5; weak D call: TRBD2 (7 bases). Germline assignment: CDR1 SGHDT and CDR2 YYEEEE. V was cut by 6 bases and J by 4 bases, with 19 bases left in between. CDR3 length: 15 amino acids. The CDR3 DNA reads TGTGCCAGCACCCAATGGGGGGGCCGCGCAGAGACCCAGTACTTC. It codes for CASTQWGGRAETQYF.

As DNA, the CDR3 is TGTGCCAGCAGTGAGGGACAGGGCTCCTACGAGCAGTACTTC. It codes for CASSEGQGSYEQYF. The chain combines TRBV2 with TRBJ2-7, with 9 nucleotides matching TRBD1. CDR3 size: 14 residues. The V gene's germline CDR1 is SNHLY and CDR2 FYNNEI. Unmatched junction bases numbered 0, after V lost 3 bases and J lost 0 bases.

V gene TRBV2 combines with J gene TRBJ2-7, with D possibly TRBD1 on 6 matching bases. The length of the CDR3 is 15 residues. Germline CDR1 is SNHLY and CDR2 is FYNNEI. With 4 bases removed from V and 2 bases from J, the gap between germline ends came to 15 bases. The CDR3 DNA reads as TGTGCCAGCAGTGGCTCGACAGGTGTTGCCTACGAGCAGTACTTC. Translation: CASSGSTGVAYEQYF.

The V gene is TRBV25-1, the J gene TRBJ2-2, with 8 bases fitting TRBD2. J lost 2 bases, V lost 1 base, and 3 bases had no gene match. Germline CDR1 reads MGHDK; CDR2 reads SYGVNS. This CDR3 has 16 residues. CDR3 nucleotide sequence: TGTGCCAGCAGTGAATTTAGCGGGGCAAACACCGGGGAGCTGTTTTTT. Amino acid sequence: CASSEFSGANTGELFF.

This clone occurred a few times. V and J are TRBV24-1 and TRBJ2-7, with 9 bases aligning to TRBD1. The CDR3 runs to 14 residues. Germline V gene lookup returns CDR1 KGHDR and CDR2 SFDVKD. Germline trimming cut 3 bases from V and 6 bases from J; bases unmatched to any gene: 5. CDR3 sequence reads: CATSDPDRGSEQYF. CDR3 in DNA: TGTGCCACCAGTGATCCGGACAGGGGCTCCGAGCAGTACTTC.

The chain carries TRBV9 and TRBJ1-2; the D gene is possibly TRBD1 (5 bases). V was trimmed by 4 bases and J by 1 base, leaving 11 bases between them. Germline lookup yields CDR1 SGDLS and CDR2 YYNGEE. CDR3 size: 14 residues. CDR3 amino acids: CASSPYDSNYGYTF. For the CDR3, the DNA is TGTGCCAGCAGCCCGTATGACAGTAACTATGGCTACACCTTC.

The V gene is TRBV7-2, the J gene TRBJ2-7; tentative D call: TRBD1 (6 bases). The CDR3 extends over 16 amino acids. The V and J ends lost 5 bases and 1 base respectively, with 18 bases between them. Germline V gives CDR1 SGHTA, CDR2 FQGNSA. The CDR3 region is CASSARPDSTSYEQYF. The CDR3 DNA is TGTGCCAGCAGCGCTCGTCCGGACAGCACTTCCTACGAGCAGTACTTC.